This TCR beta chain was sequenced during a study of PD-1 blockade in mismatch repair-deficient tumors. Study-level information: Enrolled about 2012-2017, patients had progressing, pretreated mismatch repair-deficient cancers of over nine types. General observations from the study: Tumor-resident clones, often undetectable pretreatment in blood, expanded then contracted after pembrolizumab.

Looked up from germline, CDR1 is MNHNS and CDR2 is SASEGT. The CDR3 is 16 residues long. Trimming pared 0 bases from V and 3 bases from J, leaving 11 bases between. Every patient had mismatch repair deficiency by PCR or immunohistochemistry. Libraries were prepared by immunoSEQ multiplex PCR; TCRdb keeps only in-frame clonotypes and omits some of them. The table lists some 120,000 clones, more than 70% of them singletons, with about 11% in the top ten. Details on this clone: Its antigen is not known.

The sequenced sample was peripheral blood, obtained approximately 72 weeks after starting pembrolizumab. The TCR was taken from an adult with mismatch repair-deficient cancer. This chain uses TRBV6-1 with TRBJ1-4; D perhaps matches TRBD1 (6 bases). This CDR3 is CASSEALTGPNEKLFF. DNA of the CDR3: TGTGCCAGCAGTGAAGCCCTGACAGGTCCTAATGAAAAACTGTTTTTT.